This T cell receptor (beta chain) was recovered during a study of blood T cell repertoires in COVID-19. Assay: immunoSEQ multiplex PCR; the TCRdb copy retains only in-frame clones and omits some. This sample has approximately 180,000 clones, with 70% to 90% found just once. The V segment lost 0 bases and the J segment 6 bases; nucleotides outside the gene matches: 9. The CDR3 has 17 residues. Germline CDR1 reads KGHSH; CDR2 reads LQKENI. V usage is TRBV18 and J usage is TRBJ2-7, with 12 bases that match TRBD1. The specimen sequenced was peripheral blood. This TCR derives from a human donor with active or convalescent COVID-19. The donor label of this sample is uncertain. CDR3 loop: CASSPPQPGQGAGEQYF. The DNA for the CDR3 is TGTGCCAGCTCACCACCCCAACCGGGACAGGGGGCGGGCGAGCAGTACTTC.